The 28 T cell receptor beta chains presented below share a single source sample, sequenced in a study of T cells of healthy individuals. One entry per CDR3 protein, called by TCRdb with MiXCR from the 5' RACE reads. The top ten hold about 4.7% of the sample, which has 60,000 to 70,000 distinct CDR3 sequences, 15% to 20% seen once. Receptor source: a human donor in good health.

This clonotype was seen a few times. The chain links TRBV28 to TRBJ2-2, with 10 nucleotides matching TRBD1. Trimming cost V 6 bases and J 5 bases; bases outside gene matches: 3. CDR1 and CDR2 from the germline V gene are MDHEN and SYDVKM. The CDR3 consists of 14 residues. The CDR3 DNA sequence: TGTGCCAGCAGGTCGGGACAGGGGACCGGGGAGCTGTTTTTT. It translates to CASRSGQGTGELFF.

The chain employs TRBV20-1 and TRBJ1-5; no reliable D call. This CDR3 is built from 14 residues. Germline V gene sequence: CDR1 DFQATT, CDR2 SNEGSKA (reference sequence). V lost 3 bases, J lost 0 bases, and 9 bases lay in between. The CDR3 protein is CSASKGGSNQPQHF. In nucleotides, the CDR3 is TGCAGTGCTAGTAAGGGTGGTAGCAATCAGCCCCAGCATTTT.

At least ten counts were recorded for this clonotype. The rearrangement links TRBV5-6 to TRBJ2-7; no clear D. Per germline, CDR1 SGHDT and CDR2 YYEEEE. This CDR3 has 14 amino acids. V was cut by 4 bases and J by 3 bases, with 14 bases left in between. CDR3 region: CASSDPRSIYEQYF. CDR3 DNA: TGTGCCAGCAGCGACCCAAGGAGTATCTACGAGCAGTACTTC.

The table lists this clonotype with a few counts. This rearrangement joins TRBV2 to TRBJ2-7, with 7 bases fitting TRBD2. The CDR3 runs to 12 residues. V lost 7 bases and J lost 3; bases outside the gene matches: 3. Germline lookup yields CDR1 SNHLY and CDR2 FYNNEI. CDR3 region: CASTGGGYEQYF. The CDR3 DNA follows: TGTGCCAGCACAGGCGGGGGCTACGAGCAGTACTTC.

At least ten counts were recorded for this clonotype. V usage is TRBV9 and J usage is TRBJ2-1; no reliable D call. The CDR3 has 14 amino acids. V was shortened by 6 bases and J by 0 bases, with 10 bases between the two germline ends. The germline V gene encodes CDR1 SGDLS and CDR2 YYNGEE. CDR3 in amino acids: CASTRDHSYNEQFF. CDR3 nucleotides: TGTGCCAGCACTAGAGATCACTCCTACAATGAGCAGTTCTTC.

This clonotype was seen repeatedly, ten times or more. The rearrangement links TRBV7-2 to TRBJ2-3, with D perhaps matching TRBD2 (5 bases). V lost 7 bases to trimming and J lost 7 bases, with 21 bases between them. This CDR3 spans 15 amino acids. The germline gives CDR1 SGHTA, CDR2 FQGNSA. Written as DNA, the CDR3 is TGTGCCAGCAATCCAAAGACTAAAGGGTACAATACGCAGTATTTT. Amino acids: CASNPKTKGYNTQYF.

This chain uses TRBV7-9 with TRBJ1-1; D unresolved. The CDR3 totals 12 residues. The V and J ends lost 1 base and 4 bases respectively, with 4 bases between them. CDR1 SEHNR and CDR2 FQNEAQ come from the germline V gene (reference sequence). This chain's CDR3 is CASSLGFTEAFF. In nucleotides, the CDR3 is TGTGCCAGCAGCTTAGGTTTCACTGAAGCTTTCTTT.

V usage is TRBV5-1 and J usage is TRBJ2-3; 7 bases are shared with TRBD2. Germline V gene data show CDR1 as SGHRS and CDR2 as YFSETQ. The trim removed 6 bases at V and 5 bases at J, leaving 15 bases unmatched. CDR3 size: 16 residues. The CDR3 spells CASTPRASGAGDTQYF. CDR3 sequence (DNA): TGCGCCAGCACCCCCCGGGCTAGCGGAGCGGGAGATACGCAGTATTTT.

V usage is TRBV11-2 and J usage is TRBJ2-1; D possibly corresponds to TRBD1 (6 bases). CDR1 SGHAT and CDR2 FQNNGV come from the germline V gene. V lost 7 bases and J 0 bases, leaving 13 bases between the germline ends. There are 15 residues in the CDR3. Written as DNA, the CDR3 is TGTGCCAGCACCCTAGGACAGAGCTCCTACAATGAGCAGTTCTTC. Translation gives CASTLGQSSYNEQFF.

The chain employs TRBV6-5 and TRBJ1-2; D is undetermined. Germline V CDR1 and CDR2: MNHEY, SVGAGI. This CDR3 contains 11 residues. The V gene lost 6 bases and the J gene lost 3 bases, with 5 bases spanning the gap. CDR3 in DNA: TGTGCCAGCAGGCAGGACTATGGCTACACCTTC. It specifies CASRQDYGYTF.

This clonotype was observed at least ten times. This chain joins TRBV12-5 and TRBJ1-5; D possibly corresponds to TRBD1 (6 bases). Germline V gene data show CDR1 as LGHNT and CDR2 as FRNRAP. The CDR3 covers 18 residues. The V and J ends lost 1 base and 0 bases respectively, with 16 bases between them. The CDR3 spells CASGLGFMRQDSNQPQHF. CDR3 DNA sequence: TGTGCTAGTGGTTTGGGGTTCATGAGACAGGATAGCAATCAGCCCCAGCATTTT. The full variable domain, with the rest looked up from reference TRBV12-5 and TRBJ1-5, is DARVTQTPRHKVTEMGQEVTMRCQPILGHNTVFWYRQTMMQGLELLAYFRNRAPLDDSGMPKDRFSAEMPDATLATLKIQPSEPRDSAVYFCASGLGFMRQDSNQPQHFGDGTRLSIL.

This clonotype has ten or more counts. The CDR3 nucleotides are TGTGCCAGCAGTTTAAGGCGGGTTAAAGAGACCCAGTACTTC. Protein: CASSLRRVKETQYF. This chain connects TRBV12-3 or TRBV12-4 to TRBJ2-5, with D perhaps matching TRBD2 (5 bases). V was clipped by 2 bases and J by 3 bases, with 10 bases between them. The CDR3 length is 14 residues.

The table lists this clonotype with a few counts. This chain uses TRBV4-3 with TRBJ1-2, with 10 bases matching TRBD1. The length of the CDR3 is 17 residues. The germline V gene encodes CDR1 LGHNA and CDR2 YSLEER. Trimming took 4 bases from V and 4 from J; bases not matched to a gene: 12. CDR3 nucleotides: TGCGCCAGCAGCCCGGGGACAGGGGAAGGAGGTAGCTATGGCTACACCTTC. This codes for CASSPGTGEGGSYGYTF.

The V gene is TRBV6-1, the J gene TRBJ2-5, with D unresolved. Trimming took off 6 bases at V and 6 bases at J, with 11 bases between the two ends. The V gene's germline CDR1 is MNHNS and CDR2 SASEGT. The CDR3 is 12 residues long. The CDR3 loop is CASRPPWQTQYF. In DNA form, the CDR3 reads TGTGCCAGCAGACCCCCCTGGCAGACCCAGTACTTC.

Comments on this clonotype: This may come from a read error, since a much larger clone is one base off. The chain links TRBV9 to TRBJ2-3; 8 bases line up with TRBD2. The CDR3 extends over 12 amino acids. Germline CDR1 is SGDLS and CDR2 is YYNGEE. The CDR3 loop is CTSSGGLHTQYF. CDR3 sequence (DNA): TGTACCAGCAGCGGGGGACTACATACGCAGTATTTT.

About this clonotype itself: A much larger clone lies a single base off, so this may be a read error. The CDR3 loop is CASSLQEPSYEQYF. CDR3 bases: TGCGCCAGCAGCTTACAGGAGCCTAGCTACGAGCAGTACTTC. This chain uses TRBV5-1 with TRBJ2-7; a possible D gene is TRBD1 (5 bases). V lost 2 bases and J lost 3, with 12 bases in between. This CDR3 has 14 residues. Germline CDR1 is SGHRS and CDR2 is YFSETQ.

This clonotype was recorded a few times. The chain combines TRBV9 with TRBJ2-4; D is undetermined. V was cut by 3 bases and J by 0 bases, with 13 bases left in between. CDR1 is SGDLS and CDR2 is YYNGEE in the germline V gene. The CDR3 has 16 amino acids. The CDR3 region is CASSGGPPRAKNIQYF. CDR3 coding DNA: TGTGCCAGCAGCGGAGGACCGCCGCGAGCCAAAAACATTCAGTACTTC.

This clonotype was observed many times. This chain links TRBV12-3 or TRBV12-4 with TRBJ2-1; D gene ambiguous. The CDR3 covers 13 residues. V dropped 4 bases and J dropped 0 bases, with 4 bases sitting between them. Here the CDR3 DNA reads TGTGCCAGCAGTTCAGCCTCCTACAATGAGCAGTTCTTC. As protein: CASSSASYNEQFF.

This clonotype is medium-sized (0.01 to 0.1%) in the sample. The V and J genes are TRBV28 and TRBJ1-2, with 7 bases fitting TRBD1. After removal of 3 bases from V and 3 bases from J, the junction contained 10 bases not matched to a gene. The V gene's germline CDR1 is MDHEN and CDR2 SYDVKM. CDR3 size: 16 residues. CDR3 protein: CASSFLPDRVDYGYTF. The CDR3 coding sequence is TGTGCCAGCAGTTTTCTTCCCGACAGGGTGGACTATGGCTACACCTTC.

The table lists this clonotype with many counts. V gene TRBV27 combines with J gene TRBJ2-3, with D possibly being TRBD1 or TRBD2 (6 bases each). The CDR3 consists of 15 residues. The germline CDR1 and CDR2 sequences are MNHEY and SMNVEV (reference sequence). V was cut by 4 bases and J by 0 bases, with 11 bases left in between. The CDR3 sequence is CASSSRDKSTDTQYF. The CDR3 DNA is TGTGCCAGCAGTTCGCGGGACAAAAGCACAGATACGCAGTATTTT.

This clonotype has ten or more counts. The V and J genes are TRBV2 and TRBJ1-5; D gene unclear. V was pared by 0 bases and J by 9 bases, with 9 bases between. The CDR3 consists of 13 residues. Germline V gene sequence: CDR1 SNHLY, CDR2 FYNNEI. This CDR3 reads CASSEAWQRPQHF. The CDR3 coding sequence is TGTGCCAGCAGTGAAGCGTGGCAGAGGCCCCAGCATTTT.

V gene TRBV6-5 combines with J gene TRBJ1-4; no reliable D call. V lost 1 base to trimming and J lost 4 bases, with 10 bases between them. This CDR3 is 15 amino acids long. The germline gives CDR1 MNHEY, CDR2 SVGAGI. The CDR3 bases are TGTGCCAGCAGTTACTTCGACGGATTTAATGAAAAACTGTTTTTT. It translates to CASSYFDGFNEKLFF.

Here the CDR3 DNA reads TGTGCCAGCAGTGGGGGGACATCAATGAACACTGAAGCTTTCTTT. Translated: CASSGGTSMNTEAFF. This sequence joins TRBV6-1 and TRBJ1-1; D is possibly TRBD1 (6 bases). The V end lost 4 bases, the J end lost 0 bases, and 12 bases lay between the germline ends. This CDR3 comprises 15 residues. Germline V gives CDR1 MNHNS, CDR2 SASEGT.

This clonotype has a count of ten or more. CDR3 nucleotides: TGTGCCAGCAGCTTTAGTGGGGGTGGCTACACCTTC. This gives the protein CASSFSGGGYTF. The chain joins TRBV7-8 to TRBJ1-2; TRBD1 might be the D (5 bases). This CDR3 has 12 residues. With 3 bases removed from V and 7 bases from J, the gap between germline ends came to 9 bases. The germline V gene encodes CDR1 SGHVS and CDR2 FQNEAQ. Drawing the rest from reference TRBV7-8 and TRBJ1-2, the complete variable domain is GAGVSQSPRYKVAKRGQDVALRCDPISGHVSLFWYQQALGQGPEFLTYFQNEAQLDKSGLPSDRFFAERPEGSVSTLKIQRTQQEDSAVYLCASSFSGGGYTFGSGTRLTVV.

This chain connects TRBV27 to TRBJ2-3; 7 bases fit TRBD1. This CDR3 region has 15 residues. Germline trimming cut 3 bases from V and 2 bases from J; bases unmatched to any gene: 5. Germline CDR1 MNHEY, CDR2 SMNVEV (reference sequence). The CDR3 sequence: CASSFKGAATDTQYF. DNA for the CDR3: TGTGCCAGCAGTTTTAAGGGGGCGGCCACAGATACGCAGTATTTT.

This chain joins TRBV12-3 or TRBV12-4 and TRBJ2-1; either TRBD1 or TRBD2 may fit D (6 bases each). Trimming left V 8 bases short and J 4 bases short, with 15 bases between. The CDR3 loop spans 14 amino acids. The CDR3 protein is CASVLGGPYNEQFF. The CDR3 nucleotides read TGTGCCAGCGTCCTGGGGGGCCCGTACAATGAGCAGTTCTTC.

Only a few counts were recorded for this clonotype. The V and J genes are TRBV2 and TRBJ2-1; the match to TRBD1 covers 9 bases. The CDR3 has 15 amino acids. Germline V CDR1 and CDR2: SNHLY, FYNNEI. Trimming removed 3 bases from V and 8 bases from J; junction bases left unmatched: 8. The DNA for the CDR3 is TGTGCCAGCAGTGAGGGGGACAGGGTTGTGGATGAGCAGTTCTTC. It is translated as CASSEGDRVVDEQFF.

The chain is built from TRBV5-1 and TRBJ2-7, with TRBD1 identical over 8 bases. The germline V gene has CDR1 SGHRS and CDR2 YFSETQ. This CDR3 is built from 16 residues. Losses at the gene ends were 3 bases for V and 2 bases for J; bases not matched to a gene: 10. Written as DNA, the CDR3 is TGCGCCAGCAGCTACGGACAGGGAAGTTGGGCCTACGAGCAGTACTTC. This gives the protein CASSYGQGSWAYEQYF. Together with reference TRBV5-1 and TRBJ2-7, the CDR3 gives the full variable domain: KAGVTQTPRYLIKTRGQQVTLSCSPISGHRSVSWYQQTPGQGLQFLFEYFSETQRNKGNFPGRFSGRQFSNSRSEMNVSTLELGDSALYLCASSYGQGSWAYEQYFGPGTRLTVT.